The clone carrying this T cell receptor beta chain came up many times. Antigen: not known. No patient received treatment before thyroid surgery. Germline V lookup: CDR1 SQVTM, CDR2 ANQGSEA. V was shortened by 5 bases and J by 3 bases, with 14 bases between the two germline ends. This CDR3 is built from 13 residues. This sample is part of a study of metastatic and nonmetastatic thyroid tumors. Study-level information: Blood and tumor or nodule tissue repertoires from malignant and benign thyroid patients were compared.

Study-wide points: The study reportedly found significantly higher TCR beta diversity in malignant thyroid tumors than benign nodules, in blood and tumor.

In the original analysis: It was from CDR3 differences across clinicopathological groups that a distant-metastasis classifier for papillary thyroid cancer was built. Using MiXCR, TCRdb reanalyzed the PCR reads. The V and J calls, along with clone size, are taken from TCRdb and not from the paper's own processing. There are more than 20,000 clones in the sample; 24% occur only once, and approximately 5.9% lies in the top ten. Sequenced material: tumor tissue. The chain has TRBV29-1 and TRBJ2-7; tentative D call: TRBD1 (5 bases). This TCR was recovered from a female donor with papillary thyroid cancer or a benign thyroid nodule (not recorded which). Some clones in this sample may be carry-over from other donors' samples. CDR3 nucleotide sequence: TGCAGCGTTAGGAAGGGGCTATACTACGAGCAGTACTTC. As protein: CSVRKGLYYEQYF.